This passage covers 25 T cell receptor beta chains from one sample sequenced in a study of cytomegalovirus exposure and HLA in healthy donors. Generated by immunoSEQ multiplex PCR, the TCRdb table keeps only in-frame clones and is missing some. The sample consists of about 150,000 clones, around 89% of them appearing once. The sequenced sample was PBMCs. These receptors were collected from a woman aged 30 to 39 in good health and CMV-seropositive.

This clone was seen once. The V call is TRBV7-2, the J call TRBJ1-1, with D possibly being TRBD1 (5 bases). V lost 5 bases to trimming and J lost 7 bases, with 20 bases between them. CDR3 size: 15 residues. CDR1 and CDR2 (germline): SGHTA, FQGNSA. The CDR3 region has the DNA TGTGCCAGCAGCCTCCTGGACGGAGGGGTAGATGAAGCTTTCTTT. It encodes CASSLLDGGVDEAFF. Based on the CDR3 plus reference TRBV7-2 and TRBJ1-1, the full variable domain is GAGVSQSPSNKVTEKGKDVELRCDPISGHTALYWYRQSLGQGLEFLIYFQGNSAPDKSGLPSDRFSAERTGGSVSTLTIQRTQQEDSAVYLCASSLLDGGVDEAFFGQGTRLTVV.

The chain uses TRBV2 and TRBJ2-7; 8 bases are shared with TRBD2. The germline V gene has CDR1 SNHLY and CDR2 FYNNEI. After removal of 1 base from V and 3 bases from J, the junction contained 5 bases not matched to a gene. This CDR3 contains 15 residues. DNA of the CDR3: TGTGCCAGCAGTGAAGGGAGCGGGAGTTTCTACGAGCAGTACTTC. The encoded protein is CASSEGSGSFYEQYF.

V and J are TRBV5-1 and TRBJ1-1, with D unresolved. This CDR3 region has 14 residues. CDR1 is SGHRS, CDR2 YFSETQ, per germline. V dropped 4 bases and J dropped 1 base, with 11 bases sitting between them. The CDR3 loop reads CASSSMAGNTEAFF. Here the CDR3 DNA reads TGCGCCAGCAGCAGTATGGCAGGGAACACTGAAGCTTTCTTT.

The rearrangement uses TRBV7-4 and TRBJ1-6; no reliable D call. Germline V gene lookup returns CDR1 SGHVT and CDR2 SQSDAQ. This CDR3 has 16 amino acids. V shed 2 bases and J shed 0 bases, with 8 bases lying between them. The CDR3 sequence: CASSLSVSSYNSPLHF. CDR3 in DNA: TGTGCCAGCAGCTTAAGTGTGAGCTCCTATAATTCACCCCTCCACTTT. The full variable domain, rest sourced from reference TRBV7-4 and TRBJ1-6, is GAGVSQSPRYKVAKRGRDVALRCDSISGHVTLYWYRQTLGQGSEVLTYSQSDAQRDKSGRPSGRFSAERPERSVSTLKIQRTEQGDSAVYLCASSLSVSSYNSPLHFGNGTRLTVT.

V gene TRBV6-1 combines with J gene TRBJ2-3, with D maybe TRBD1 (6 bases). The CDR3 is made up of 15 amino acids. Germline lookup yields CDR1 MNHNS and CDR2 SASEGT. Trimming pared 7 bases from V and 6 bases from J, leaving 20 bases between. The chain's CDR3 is CASNPRTARGDTQYF. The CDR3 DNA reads TGTGCCAGCAACCCGAGGACCGCGAGGGGGGATACGCAGTATTTT.

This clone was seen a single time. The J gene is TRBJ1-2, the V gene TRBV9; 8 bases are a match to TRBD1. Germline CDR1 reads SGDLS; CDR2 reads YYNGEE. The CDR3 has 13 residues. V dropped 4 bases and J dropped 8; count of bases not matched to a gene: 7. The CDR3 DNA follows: TGTGCCAGCAGCCCCGGGACAGGAGGCGGCTACACCTTC. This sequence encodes CASSPGTGGGYTF.

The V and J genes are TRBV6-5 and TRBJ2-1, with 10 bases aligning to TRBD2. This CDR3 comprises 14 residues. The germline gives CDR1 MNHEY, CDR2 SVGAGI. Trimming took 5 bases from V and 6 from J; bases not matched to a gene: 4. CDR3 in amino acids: CASSKGLAFNEQFF. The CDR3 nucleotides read TGTGCCAGCAGTAAGGGACTAGCGTTCAATGAGCAGTTCTTC.

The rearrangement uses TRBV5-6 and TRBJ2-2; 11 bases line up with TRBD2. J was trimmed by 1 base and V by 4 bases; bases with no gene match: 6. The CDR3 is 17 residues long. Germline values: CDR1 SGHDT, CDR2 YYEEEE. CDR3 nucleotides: TGTGCCAGCAGCGAACTGGGACTAGCGGAGAACACCGGGGAGCTGTTTTTT. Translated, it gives CASSELGLAENTGELFF.

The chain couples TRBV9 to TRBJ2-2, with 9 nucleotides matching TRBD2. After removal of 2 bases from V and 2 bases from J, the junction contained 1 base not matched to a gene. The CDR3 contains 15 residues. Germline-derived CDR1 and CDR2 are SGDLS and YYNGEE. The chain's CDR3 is CASSVGTSNTGELFF. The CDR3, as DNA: TGTGCCAGCAGCGTGGGGACTAGCAACACCGGGGAGCTGTTTTTT.

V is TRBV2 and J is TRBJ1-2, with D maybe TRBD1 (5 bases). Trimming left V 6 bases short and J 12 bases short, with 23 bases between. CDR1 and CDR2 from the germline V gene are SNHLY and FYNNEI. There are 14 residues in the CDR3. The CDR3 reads CASRLTDQGRINTF. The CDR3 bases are TGTGCCAGCAGACTGACTGACCAGGGTAGAATAAACACCTTC.

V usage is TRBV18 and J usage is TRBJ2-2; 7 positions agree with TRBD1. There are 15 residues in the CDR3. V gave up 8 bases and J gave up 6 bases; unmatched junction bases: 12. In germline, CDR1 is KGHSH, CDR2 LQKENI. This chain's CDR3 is CASTQPTGRAGELFF. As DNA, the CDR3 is TGTGCCAGCACCCAACCGACAGGGCGCGCCGGGGAGCTGTTTTTT.

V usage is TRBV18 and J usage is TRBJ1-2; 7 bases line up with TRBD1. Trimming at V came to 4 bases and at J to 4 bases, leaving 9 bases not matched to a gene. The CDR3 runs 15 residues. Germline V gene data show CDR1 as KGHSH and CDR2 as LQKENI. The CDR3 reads CASSRDGDSGYGYTF. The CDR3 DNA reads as TGTGCCAGCTCACGCGATGGGGACAGTGGCTATGGCTACACCTTC.

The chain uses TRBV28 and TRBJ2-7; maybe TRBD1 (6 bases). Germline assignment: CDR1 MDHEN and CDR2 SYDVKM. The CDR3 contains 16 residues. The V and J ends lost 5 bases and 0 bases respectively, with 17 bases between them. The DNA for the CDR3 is TGTGCCAGCAGTCCGCCTGGACAGAAATTCTCCTACGAGCAGTACTTC. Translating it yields CASSPPGQKFSYEQYF.

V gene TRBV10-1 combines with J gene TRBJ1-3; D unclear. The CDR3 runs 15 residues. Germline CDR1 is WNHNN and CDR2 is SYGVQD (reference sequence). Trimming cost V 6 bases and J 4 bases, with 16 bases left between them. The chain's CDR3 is CASSPSEGYGNTIYF. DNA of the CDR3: TGCGCCAGCAGCCCTAGCGAGGGATACGGAAACACCATATATTTT.

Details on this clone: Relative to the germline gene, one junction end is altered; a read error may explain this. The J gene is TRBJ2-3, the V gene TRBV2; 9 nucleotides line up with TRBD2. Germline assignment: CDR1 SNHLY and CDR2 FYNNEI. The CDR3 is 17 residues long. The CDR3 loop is CASREDLSSGATDTQYF. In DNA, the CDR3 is TGTGCCAGCAGGGAAGATTTATCTAGCGGGGCTACAGATACGCAGTATTTT.

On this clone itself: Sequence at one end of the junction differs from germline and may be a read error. DNA for the CDR3: TGTGCCAGCAGCCGGGGGGACCCAAGCTCCGACAATGAGCAGTTCTTC. This codes for CASSRGDPSSDNEQFF. The chain uses TRBV11-3 and TRBJ2-1; 7 nucleotides align to TRBD2. The CDR3 runs 16 residues. Germline assignment: CDR1 SGHNT and CDR2 YENEEA.

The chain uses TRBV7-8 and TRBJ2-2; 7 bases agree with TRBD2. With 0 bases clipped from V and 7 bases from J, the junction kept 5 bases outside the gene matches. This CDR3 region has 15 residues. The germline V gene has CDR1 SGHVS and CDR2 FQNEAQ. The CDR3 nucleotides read TGTGCCAGCAGCTTAGCGGGAGGGTTTTACGGGGAGCTGTTTTTT. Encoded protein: CASSLAGGFYGELFF.

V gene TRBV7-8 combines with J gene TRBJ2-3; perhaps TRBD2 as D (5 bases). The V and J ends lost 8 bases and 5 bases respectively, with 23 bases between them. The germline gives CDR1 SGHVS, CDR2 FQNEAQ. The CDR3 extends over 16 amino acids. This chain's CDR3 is CASGRRRLPAQDTQYF. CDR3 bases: TGTGCCAGCGGCCGCCGGAGACTACCAGCACAAGATACGCAGTATTTT.

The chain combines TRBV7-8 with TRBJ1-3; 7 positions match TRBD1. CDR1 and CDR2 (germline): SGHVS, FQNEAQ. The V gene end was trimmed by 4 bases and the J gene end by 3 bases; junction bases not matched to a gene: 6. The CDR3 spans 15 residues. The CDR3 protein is CASSSDRVGGNTIYF. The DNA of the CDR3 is TGTGCCAGCAGCTCCGACAGGGTCGGTGGAAACACCATATATTTT.

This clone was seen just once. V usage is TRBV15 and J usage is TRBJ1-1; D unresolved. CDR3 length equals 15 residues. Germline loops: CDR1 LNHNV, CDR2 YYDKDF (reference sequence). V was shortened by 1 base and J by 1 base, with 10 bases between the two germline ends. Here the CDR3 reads CATSRAAYGNTEAFF. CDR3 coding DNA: TGTGCCACCAGCAGAGCCGCATACGGGAACACTGAAGCTTTCTTT.

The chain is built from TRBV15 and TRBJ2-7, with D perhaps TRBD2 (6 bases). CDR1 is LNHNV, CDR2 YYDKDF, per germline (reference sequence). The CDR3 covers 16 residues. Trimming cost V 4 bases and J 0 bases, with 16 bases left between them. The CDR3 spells CATSKSAGGSSYEQYF. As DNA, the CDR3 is TGTGCCACCAGCAAGAGTGCTGGAGGGAGCTCCTACGAGCAGTACTTC.

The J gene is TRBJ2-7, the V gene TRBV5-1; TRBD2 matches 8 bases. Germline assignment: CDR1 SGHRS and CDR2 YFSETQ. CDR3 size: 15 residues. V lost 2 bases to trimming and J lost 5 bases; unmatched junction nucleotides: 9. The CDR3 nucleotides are TGCGCCAGCAGCTTAAACGGGGGGGCCCCAAACGAGCAGTACTTC. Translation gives CASSLNGGAPNEQYF.

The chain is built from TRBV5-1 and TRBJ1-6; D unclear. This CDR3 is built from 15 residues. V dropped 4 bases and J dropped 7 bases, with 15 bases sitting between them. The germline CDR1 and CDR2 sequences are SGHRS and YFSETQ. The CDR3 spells CASSPTHSTNSPLHF. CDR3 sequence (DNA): TGCGCCAGCAGCCCGACGCACAGTACAAATTCACCCCTCCACTTT.

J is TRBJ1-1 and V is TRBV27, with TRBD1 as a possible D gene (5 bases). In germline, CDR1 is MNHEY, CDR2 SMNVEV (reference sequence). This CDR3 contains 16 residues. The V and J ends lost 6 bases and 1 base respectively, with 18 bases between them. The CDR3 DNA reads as TGTGCCAGCAGCCTTCGGGCGGGACGAGGGAACACTGAAGCTTTCTTT. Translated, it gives CASSLRAGRGNTEAFF.

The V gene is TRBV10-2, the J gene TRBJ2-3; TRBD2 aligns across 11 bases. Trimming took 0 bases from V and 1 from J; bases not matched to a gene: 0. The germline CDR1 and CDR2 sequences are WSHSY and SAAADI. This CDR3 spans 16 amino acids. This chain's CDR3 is CASSESTSGGTDTQYF. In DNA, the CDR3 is TGCGCCAGCAGTGAGTCGACTAGCGGGGGCACAGATACGCAGTATTTT.